Given below is one T cell receptor beta chain in context. Antigen specificity is unknown. The data were obtained in a study of OX40 agonist ivuxolimab in advanced cancers. Study background: Patients received ivuxolimab, an agonistic anti-OX40 (CD134) antibody. General study points: No antigen was identified for the clonally expanded peripheral T cells.

V was clipped by 0 bases and J by 6 bases, with 10 bases between them. The CDR3 contains 14 residues. Looked up from germline, CDR1 is SGDLS and CDR2 is YYNGEE. Data came from immunoSEQ multiplex PCR; TCRdb stores just in-frame clones and leaves some out. The data contain tens of thousands of clones, approximately 87% of them seen just once; the ten biggest clones take up under 2%. The sequencing here drew on CD4+ or CD8+ T cells sorted from blood, taken in a trial of the OX40 agonist ivuxolimab. The sequence was collected from an adult with an advanced solid tumor such as melanoma, head and neck, liver or kidney cancer. The chain carries TRBV9 and TRBJ2-1; tentatively, D is TRBD2 (6 bases). The CDR3 nucleotides are TGTGCCAGCAGCGTAGATCCAGCGGGCAATGAGCAGTTCTTC. Amino acid sequence: CASSVDPAGNEQFF.